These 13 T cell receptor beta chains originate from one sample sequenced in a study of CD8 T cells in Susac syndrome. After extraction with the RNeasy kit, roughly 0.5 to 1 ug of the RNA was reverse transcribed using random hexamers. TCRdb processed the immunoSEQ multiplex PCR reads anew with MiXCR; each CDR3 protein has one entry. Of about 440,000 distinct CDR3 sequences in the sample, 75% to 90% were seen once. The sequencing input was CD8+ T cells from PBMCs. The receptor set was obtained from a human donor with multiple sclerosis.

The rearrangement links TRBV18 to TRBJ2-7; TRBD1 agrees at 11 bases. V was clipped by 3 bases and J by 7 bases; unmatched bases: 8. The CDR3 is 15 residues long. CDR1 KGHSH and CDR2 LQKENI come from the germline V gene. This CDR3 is CASSPQDRGPWEQYF. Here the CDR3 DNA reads TGTGCCAGCTCACCTCAGGACAGGGGGCCATGGGAGCAGTACTTC.

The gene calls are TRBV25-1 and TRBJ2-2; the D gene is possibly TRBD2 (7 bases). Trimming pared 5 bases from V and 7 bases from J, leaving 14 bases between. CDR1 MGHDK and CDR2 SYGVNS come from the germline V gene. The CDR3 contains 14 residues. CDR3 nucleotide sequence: TGTGCCAGCAGTCGGGGGGCAGGTAGCGGGGAGCTGTTTTTT. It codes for CASSRGAGSGELFF.

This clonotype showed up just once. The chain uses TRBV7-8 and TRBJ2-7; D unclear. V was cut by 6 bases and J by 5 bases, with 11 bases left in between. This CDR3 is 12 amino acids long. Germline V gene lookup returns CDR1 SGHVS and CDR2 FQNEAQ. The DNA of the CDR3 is TGTGCCAGCAGTTTTTACCTGAACGAGCAGTACTTC. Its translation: CASSFYLNEQYF. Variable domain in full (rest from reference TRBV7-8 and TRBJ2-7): GAGVSQSPRYKVAKRGQDVALRCDPISGHVSLFWYQQALGQGPEFLTYFQNEAQLDKSGLPSDRFFAERPEGSVSTLKIQRTQQEDSAVYLCASSFYLNEQYFGPGTRLTVT.

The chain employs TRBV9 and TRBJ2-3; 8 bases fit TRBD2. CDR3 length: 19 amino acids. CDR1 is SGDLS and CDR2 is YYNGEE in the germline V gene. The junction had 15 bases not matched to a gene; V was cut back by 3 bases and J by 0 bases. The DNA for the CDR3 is TGTGCCAGCAGCGCAGACCCCAGACGGGGGGGCCGAAGCACAGATACGCAGTATTTT. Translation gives CASSADPRRGGRSTDTQYF.

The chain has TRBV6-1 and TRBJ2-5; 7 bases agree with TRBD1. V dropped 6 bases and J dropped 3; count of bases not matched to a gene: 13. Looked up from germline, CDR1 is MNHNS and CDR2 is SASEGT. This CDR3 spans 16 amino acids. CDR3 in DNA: TGTGCCAGCAGCCTTTTTGCGACAGGGCAGAAAGAGACCCAGTACTTC. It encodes CASSLFATGQKETQYF.

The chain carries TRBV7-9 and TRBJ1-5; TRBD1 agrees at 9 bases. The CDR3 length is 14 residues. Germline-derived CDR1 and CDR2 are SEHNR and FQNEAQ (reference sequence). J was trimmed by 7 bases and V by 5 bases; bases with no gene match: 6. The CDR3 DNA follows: TGTGCCAGCAGCAATACGACAGGGGGACAGCCCCAGCATTTT. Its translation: CASSNTTGGQPQHF.

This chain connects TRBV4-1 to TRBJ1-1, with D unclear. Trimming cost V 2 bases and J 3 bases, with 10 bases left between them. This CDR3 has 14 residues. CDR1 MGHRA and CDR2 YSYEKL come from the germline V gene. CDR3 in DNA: TGCGCCAGCAGCCAACTCGGCTCGGACACTGAAGCTTTCTTT. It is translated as CASSQLGSDTEAFF.

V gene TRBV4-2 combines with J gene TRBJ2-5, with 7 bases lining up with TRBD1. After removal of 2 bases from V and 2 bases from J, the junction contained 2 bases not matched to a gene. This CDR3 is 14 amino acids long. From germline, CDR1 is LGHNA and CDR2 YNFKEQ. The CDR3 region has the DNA TGTGCCAGCAGCCAAACGACAGGGCAAGAGACCCAGTACTTC. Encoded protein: CASSQTTGQETQYF.

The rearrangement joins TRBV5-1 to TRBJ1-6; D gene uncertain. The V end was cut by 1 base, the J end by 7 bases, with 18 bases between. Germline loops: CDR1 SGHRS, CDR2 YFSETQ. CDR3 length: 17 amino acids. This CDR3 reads CASSLHRRRAANSPLHF. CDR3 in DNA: TGCGCCAGCAGCTTGCATCGGCGGCGGGCCGCCAATTCACCCCTCCACTTT. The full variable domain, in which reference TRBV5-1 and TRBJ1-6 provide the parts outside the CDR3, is KAGVTQTPRYLIKTRGQQVTLSCSPISGHRSVSWYQQTPGQGLQFLFEYFSETQRNKGNFPGRFSGRQFSNSRSEMNVSTLELGDSALYLCASSLHRRRAANSPLHFGNGTRLTVT.

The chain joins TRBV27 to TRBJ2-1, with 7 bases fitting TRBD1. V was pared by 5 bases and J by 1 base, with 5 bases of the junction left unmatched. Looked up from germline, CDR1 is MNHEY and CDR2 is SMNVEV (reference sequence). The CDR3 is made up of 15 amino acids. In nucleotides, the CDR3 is TGTGCCAGCAGTGACAGGGAAGGGTCCTACAATGAGCAGTTCTTC. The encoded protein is CASSDREGSYNEQFF.

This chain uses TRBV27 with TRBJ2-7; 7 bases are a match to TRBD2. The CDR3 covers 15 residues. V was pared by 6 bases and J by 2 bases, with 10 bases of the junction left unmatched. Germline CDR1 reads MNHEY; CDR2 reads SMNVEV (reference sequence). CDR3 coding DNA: TGTGCCAGCAGCCAAATTGGACGGGAGGCCTACGAGCAGTACTTC. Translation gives CASSQIGREAYEQYF.

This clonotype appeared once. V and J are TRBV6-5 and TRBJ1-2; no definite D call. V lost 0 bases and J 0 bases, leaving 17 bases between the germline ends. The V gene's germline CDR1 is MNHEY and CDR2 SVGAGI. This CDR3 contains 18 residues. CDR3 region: CASSYSPDLLGSNYGYTF. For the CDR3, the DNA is TGTGCCAGCAGTTACTCTCCAGACCTCTTGGGCTCTAACTATGGCTACACCTTC.

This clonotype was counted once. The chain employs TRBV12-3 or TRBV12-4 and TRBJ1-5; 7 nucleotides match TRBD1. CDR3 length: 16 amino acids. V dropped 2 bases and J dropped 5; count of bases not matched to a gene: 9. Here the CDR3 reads CASSLSTGAEYQPQHF. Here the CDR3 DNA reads TGTGCCAGCAGTTTAAGCACAGGGGCTGAATATCAGCCCCAGCATTTT.